One sample yielded the 13 T cell receptor beta chains listed below, sequenced in a study of control samples from healthy donors and cancer patients (dated by TCRdb to 2018 to 2020). Libraries came from the immunoSEQ multiplex PCR assay. What TCRdb holds here is the immuneACCESS table cut down to in-frame rearrangements. Part of the clones is not present; checked against another copy, under half of the missing clones reflect an unresolved V gene, and the others are unexplained. This sample comprises 90,000 to 100,000 clones, more than 75% of them detected only once. About 2% of the sample is held by the ten biggest clonotypes. What was sequenced was blood. These receptors originate from a man between 60 and 75 years old in good health.

This clone was recorded once. The CDR3 loop reads CASSSLRGGEETQYF. As DNA, the CDR3 is TGTGCCAGCAGCTCTCTCCGGGGAGGCGAGGAGACCCAGTACTTC. The rearrangement joins TRBV7-9 to TRBJ2-5; TRBD2 is a possible D gene (6 bases). The CDR3 contains 15 residues. Trimming pared 4 bases from V and 5 bases from J, leaving 17 bases between. In germline, CDR1 is SEHNR, CDR2 FQNEAQ (reference sequence).

The CDR3 DNA reads TGTGCCAGCAGTGAACGGAGACAGGGTGAAAAGACCCAGTACTTC. Protein sequence: CASSERRQGEKTQYF. The genes are TRBV2 and TRBJ2-5, with TRBD1 matching over 7 bases. V shed 2 bases, J shed 6 bases, and the junction held 9 bases outside the gene matches. Germline loops: CDR1 SNHLY, CDR2 FYNNEI. This CDR3 comprises 15 residues.

This clone occurred once. The V and J genes are TRBV27 and TRBJ2-2, with no clear D. Between the trimmed V and J ends, which lost 1 base and 0 bases, there was a span of 9 bases. Germline values: CDR1 MNHEY, CDR2 SMNVEV (reference sequence). This CDR3 has 16 amino acids. The CDR3 DNA is TGTGCCAGCAGTTTATATTCCAGTCCGAACACCGGGGAGCTGTTTTTT. As protein: CASSLYSSPNTGELFF.

The gene calls are TRBV4-1 and TRBJ2-3; 7 bases fit TRBD2. The CDR3 extends over 15 amino acids. Germline-derived CDR1 and CDR2 are MGHRA and YSYEKL. The V and J ends lost 4 bases and 1 base, in that order; junction bases with no gene match: 5. The CDR3 DNA reads TGCGCCAGCAGCCCAGCGGGATACGGCACAGATACGCAGTATTTT. Its protein is CASSPAGYGTDTQYF.

The chain couples TRBV5-1 to TRBJ2-7; D is unclear. This CDR3 has 15 amino acids. Germline-derived CDR1 and CDR2 are SGHRS and YFSETQ. Trimming took off 0 bases at V and 2 bases at J, with 12 bases between the two ends. The chain's CDR3 is CASSLEWGNAYEQYF. As DNA, the CDR3 is TGCGCCAGCAGCTTGGAGTGGGGTAATGCCTACGAGCAGTACTTC.

V and J are TRBV27 and TRBJ1-6; no reliable D call. The germline V gene encodes CDR1 MNHEY and CDR2 SMNVEV (reference sequence). The CDR3 has 14 residues. Deletions cut 3 bases from V and 6 bases from J, with 9 bases between. CDR3 DNA: TGTGCCAGCAGTTTGATTGACGCTAATTCACCCCTCCACTTT. Its protein is CASSLIDANSPLHF.

The chain carries TRBV2 and TRBJ2-1; no clear D. The germline gives CDR1 SNHLY, CDR2 FYNNEI. The CDR3 spans 14 residues. Deletions cut 7 bases from V and 4 bases from J, with 14 bases between. CDR3 amino acids: CASTAVGPYNEQFF. As DNA, the CDR3 is TGTGCCAGCACGGCGGTTGGCCCTTACAATGAGCAGTTCTTC.

This clone was seen a single time. This chain connects TRBV7-9 to TRBJ2-3, with TRBD2 identical over 7 bases. Germline trimming cut 6 bases from V and 0 bases from J; bases unmatched to any gene: 12. CDR3 length: 17 amino acids. Germline V CDR1 and CDR2: SEHNR, FQNEAQ (reference sequence). The CDR3 DNA is TGTGCCAGCAGAACTGCCCTAAGCGGGGCTAGCACAGATACGCAGTATTTT. Translated: CASRTALSGASTDTQYF.

The chain carries TRBV5-6 and TRBJ1-1; D is undetermined. The CDR3 runs to 13 residues. Germline assignment: CDR1 SGHDT and CDR2 YYEEEE. Trimming pared 0 bases from V and 3 bases from J, leaving 6 bases between. The CDR3 DNA reads as TGTGCCAGCAGCTTGGCTGTGCACACTGAAGCTTTCTTT. Its protein is CASSLAVHTEAFF.

Points on this clone: This sample includes further DNA sequences coding for the same CDR3. The chain carries TRBV29-1 and TRBJ2-7, with D maybe TRBD2 (6 bases). Trimming cost V 3 bases and J 6 bases, with 15 bases left between them. Looked up from germline, CDR1 is SQVTM and CDR2 is ANQGSEA. The CDR3 has 13 residues. This chain's CDR3 is CSVEAGTRGEQYF. CDR3 DNA sequence: TGCAGCGTTGAGGCGGGGACGCGGGGCGAGCAGTACTTC.

The table lists this clone with a count of one. This chain joins TRBV7-9 and TRBJ1-5; the D gene is possibly TRBD1 (5 bases). Germline V gene data show CDR1 as SEHNR and CDR2 as FQNEAQ (reference sequence). The CDR3 consists of 13 residues. Deletions cut 1 base from V and 6 bases from J, with 7 bases between. The CDR3 bases are TGTGCCAGCAGCTTAGGGGACCCTCAGCCCCAGCATTTT. Translation: CASSLGDPQPQHF.

The chain is built from TRBV9 and TRBJ2-5; D not certain. Germline V gene data show CDR1 as SGDLS and CDR2 as YYNGEE. The germline V and J ends were trimmed by 0 bases and 7 bases, with 4 bases remaining between them. The CDR3 runs 11 residues. CDR3 DNA sequence: TGTGCCAGCAGCGTAGGGGGGACCCAGTACTTC. This codes for CASSVGGTQYF. Full variable domain (remainder filled in from reference TRBV9 and TRBJ2-5): DSGVTQTPKHLITATGQRVTLRCSPRSGDLSVYWYQQSLDQGLQFLIQYYNGEERAKGNILERFSAQQFPDLHSELNLSSLELGDSALYFCASSVGGTQYFGPGTRLLVL.

The genes are TRBV2 and TRBJ2-7; D remains ambiguous. Germline V gene sequence: CDR1 SNHLY, CDR2 FYNNEI. The CDR3 extends over 12 amino acids. V lost 4 bases and J 3 bases, leaving 7 bases between the germline ends. The CDR3 bases are TGTGCCAGCAGTGCAGAAATCTACGAGCAGTACTTC. It translates to CASSAEIYEQYF.